A selection of T cell receptor beta chains follows, all from one sample in a study of T-cell memory formation after mild COVID-19. MiXCR, applied by TCRdb to the 5' RACE reads, yields one record per CDR3 protein. This table holds approximately 340,000 distinct CDR3 sequences, less than 20% found once. Sequencing input: PBMCs or a T cell subset sorted from them (not recorded which). The source of these receptors is a man younger than 35 who had mild COVID-19 (a few samples of this study predate the infection). Cell type and time point are not known. Each CDR3 is given with its conserved first and last residue. D genes are given only for firm matches. Where a row states a size, it is once, few, many or the class of an expanded clone; other rows omit it.

size,J,length,V,D,CDR3,DNA
-,TRBJ2-7,14,TRBV29-1,-,CSVEVGRGIYEQYF,TGCAGCGTTGAGGTCGGCCGGGGAATCTACGAGCAGTACTTC
many,TRBJ2-5,16,TRBV7-2,-,CASSSGGGSGEGTQYF,TGTGCCAGCAGCTCGGGAGGGGGCAGCGGGGAAGGGACCCAGTACTTC
few,TRBJ2-3,14,TRBV5-4,-,CASSLFMGEDTQYF,TGTGCCAGCAGCTTGTTTATGGGGGAGGATACGCAGTATTTT
few,TRBJ2-5,15,TRBV10-3,-,CAISARLGGRETQYF,TGTGCCATCAGCGCTAGATTGGGGGGCCGAGAGACCCAGTACTTC
few,TRBJ2-3,14,TRBV20-1,TRBD1,CSASGSRDRDTQYF,TGCAGTGCTAGCGGGTCCCGGGACAGGGATACGCAGTATTTT
-,TRBJ2-5,17,TRBV11-1,-,CASSLGQANSNQETQYF,TGTGCCAGCAGCTTAGGGCAAGCCAATAGCAACCAAGAGACCCAGTACTTC
-,TRBJ2-5,13,TRBV3-2,-,CASSSSQTETQYF,TGTGCCAGCAGCTCCTCGCAGACAGAGACCCAGTACTTC
few,TRBJ2-5,16,TRBV7-2,-,CASSFPLRGHQETQYF,TGTGCCAGCAGCTTTCCTTTGCGGGGGCACCAAGAGACCCAGTACTTC
-,TRBJ2-3,16,TRBV7-2,TRBD1,CASSLPRTGPTDTQYF,TGTGCCAGCAGCTTACCTAGGACAGGCCCCACAGATACGCAGTATTTT
-,TRBJ2-2,16,TRBV6-1,-,CASDSGVISGAGELFF,TGTGCCAGCGATAGTGGTGTCATATCGGGAGCCGGGGAGCTGTTTTTT
-,TRBJ2-1,15,TRBV4-1,TRBD2,CASSQGGLAGGKQFF,TGCGCCAGCAGCCAAGGGGGACTAGCGGGGGGGAAGCAGTTCTTC
-,TRBJ2-2,14,TRBV6-5,TRBD1,CASTGQANTGELFF,TGTGCCAGCACTGGACAGGCGAACACCGGGGAGCTGTTTTTT
few,TRBJ2-1,14,TRBV7-8,TRBD2,CASATSGGHNEQFF,TGTGCCAGCGCAACTAGCGGGGGGCACAATGAGCAGTTCTTC
many,TRBJ2-2,17,TRBV13,-,CASSKTEGSAFTGELFF,TGTGCCAGCAGTAAAACCGAGGGTTCTGCCTTCACCGGGGAGCTGTTTTTT
few,TRBJ2-5,14,TRBV10-3,-,CAISESGTLETQYF,TGTGCCATCAGTGAGTCGGGAACCCTAGAGACCCAGTACTTC
few,TRBJ2-7,12,TRBV20-1,-,CSAISDKDEQYF,TGCAGTGCTATATCGGATAAGGACGAGCAGTACTTC
few,TRBJ1-1,15,TRBV6-1,-,CASSDGGGSRTEAFF,TGTGCCAGCAGTGATGGCGGGGGAAGTAGGACTGAAGCTTTCTTT
-,TRBJ1-6,18,TRBV6-1,-,CASSELFVHRGANPPLHF,TGTGCCAGCAGTGAACTTTTTGTGCACCGCGGGGCCAATCCACCCCTCCACTTT
-,TRBJ2-1,13,TRBV7-9,-,CASSTQAYNEQFF,TGTGCCAGCAGCACGCAGGCATACAATGAGCAGTTCTTC
many,TRBJ2-2,14,TRBV6-5,-,CASSYGVFTGELFF,TGTGCCAGCAGTTACGGGGTATTCACCGGGGAGCTGTTTTTT
many,TRBJ2-1,13,TRBV5-1,-,CASSGGQHNEQFF,TGCGCCAGCAGCGGTGGGCAGCACAATGAGCAGTTCTTC
-,TRBJ1-1,15,TRBV7-9,-,CASSLFGTVDTEAFF,TGTGCCAGCAGCTTATTTGGGACTGTGGACACTGAAGCTTTCTTT
-,TRBJ1-2,14,TRBV7-2,-,CASTRGGVNYGYTF,TGTGCCAGCACCAGAGGAGGGGTTAACTATGGCTACACCTTC
-,TRBJ1-1,15,TRBV5-1,-,CASSPEDPRGTEAFF,TGCGCCAGCAGCCCGGAGGACCCCAGAGGGACTGAAGCTTTCTTT
-,TRBJ2-1,17,TRBV11-2,TRBD2,CASSSNGLAGARGEQFF,TGTGCCAGCAGCTCAAACGGCCTAGCGGGGGCCCGGGGTGAGCAGTTCTTC
few,TRBJ2-1,14,TRBV29-1,-,CSAQTVTSYNEQFF,TGCAGCGCTCAGACCGTAACCTCCTACAATGAGCAGTTCTTC
-,TRBJ2-3,15,TRBV5-1,-,CASSSYGVAVDTQYF,TGCGCCAGCAGCTCCTACGGGGTAGCGGTGGATACGCAGTATTTT
-,TRBJ2-1,13,TRBV29-1,TRBD2,CSAGGQGGNEQFF,TGCAGCGCGGGGGGTCAGGGAGGCAATGAGCAGTTCTTC
few,TRBJ2-5,12,TRBV7-9,-,CASTSDLETQYF,TGTGCCAGCACCTCGGACTTAGAGACCCAGTACTTC
few,TRBJ2-7,13,TRBV5-1,TRBD2,CASRGLAGYEQYF,TGCGCCAGCAGGGGACTAGCGGGCTACGAGCAGTACTTC
-,TRBJ1-1,16,TRBV5-6,-,CASSPMTRLGDTEAFF,TGTGCCAGCAGCCCAATGACACGACTTGGGGACACTGAAGCTTTCTTT
-,TRBJ2-2,15,TRBV19,-,CASSSRMRNTGELFF,TGTGCCAGTAGTTCCCGGATGAGAAACACCGGGGAGCTGTTTTTT
few,TRBJ2-1,15,TRBV24-1,-,CATSERQGGYNEQFF,TGTGCCACCAGTGAGAGACAGGGAGGCTACAATGAGCAGTTCTTC
many,TRBJ1-1,13,TRBV5-1,-,CASSFGGYTEAFF,TGCGCCAGCAGCTTCGGTGGATACACTGAAGCTTTCTTT
-,TRBJ1-4,14,TRBV7-2,-,CASSRVPTNEKLFF,TGTGCCAGCAGCCGGGTGCCAACTAATGAAAAACTGTTTTTT
-,TRBJ1-4,15,TRBV7-2,-,CASSLNTGMGEKLFF,TGTGCCAGCAGCTTAAATACAGGGATGGGGGAAAAACTGTTTTTT
few,TRBJ1-5,15,TRBV3-2,-,CASSQEGPANQPQHF,TGTGCCAGCAGCCAAGAGGGGCCAGCGAACCAGCCCCAGCATTTT
-,TRBJ2-7,14,TRBV6-2/TRBV6-3,-,CASSTPDRSYEQYF,TGTGCCAGCAGTACTCCCGACCGCTCCTACGAGCAGTACTTC
few,TRBJ2-5,13,TRBV6-2/TRBV6-3,-,CASSYRGLETQYF,TGTGCCAGCAGTTATCGGGGGTTGGAGACCCAGTACTTC
-,TRBJ2-2,15,TRBV5-1,TRBD1,CASSLEGGKIGELFF,TGCGCCAGCAGCTTGGAAGGGGGCAAGATCGGGGAGCTGTTTTTT
-,TRBJ2-5,16,TRBV4-2,-,CASSQDLGRGDETQYF,TGTGCCAGCAGCCAAGATTTAGGCAGGGGGGATGAGACCCAGTACTTC
-,TRBJ2-1,15,TRBV24-1,-,CATKLGSLSYNEQFF,TGTGCCACCAAGCTGGGGAGTCTCTCCTACAATGAGCAGTTCTTC
-,TRBJ1-1,15,TRBV12-3/TRBV12-4,-,CASSPTEHLNTEAFF,TGTGCCAGCAGTCCGACAGAGCACCTGAACACTGAAGCTTTCTTT
few,TRBJ2-3,17,TRBV6-6,-,CASSSWTGGVSTDTQYF,TGTGCCAGCAGTTCATGGACAGGAGGGGTCAGCACAGATACGCAGTATTTT
-,TRBJ1-2,13,TRBV18,-,CASSPAANYGYTF,TGTGCCAGCTCACCGGCGGCTAACTATGGCTACACCTTC
-,TRBJ2-3,16,TRBV11-2,-,CASSPDVGRVPDTQYF,TGTGCCAGCAGCCCGGACGTGGGAAGGGTCCCAGATACGCAGTATTTT
-,TRBJ1-3,14,TRBV7-2,-,CASSFTFSGNTIYF,TGTGCCAGCAGCTTTACTTTCTCTGGAAACACCATATATTTT
-,TRBJ2-3,15,TRBV4-1,-,CASSQVGRAADTQYF,TGCGCCAGCAGCCAAGTGGGTAGGGCAGCAGATACGCAGTATTTT
few,TRBJ1-2,11,TRBV6-2/TRBV6-3,-,CASSENYGYTF,TGTGCCAGCAGTGAGAACTATGGCTACACCTTC
-,TRBJ2-7,17,TRBV7-2,-,CASSSWTATMRPYEQYF,TGTGCCAGCAGCTCTTGGACTGCTACCATGCGGCCCTACGAGCAGTACTTC
few,TRBJ2-6,15,TRBV5-5,TRBD1,CASTLTTGGQSVLTF,TGTGCCAGCACCCTGACCACAGGGGGGCAAAGCGTCCTGACTTTC
few,TRBJ2-7,16,TRBV5-1,-,CASSLGVGVNIYEQYF,TGCGCCAGCAGCTTGGGTGTCGGGGTGAACATCTACGAGCAGTACTTC
many,TRBJ1-4,14,TRBV7-8,-,CASSSRSIGEKLFF,TGTGCCAGCAGCTCGAGGAGCATTGGAGAAAAACTGTTTTTT
many,TRBJ2-3,17,TRBV7-2,TRBD2,CASSPKTSAWGTDTQYF,TGTGCCAGCAGCCCGAAGACTAGCGCATGGGGCACAGATACGCAGTATTTT
-,TRBJ2-3,15,TRBV7-9,TRBD2,CASSAGTSGTDTQYF,TGTGCCAGCAGCGCGGGGACTAGCGGCACAGATACGCAGTATTTT